This T cell receptor beta chain was recovered during a study of CD8+ T cells in alopecia areata. Findings and limits, study-wide: Scalp sequencing captures resident alphabeta T cells of normal skin too. It was lesional scalp, especially alopecia totalis/universalis, that showed higher clonality than normal scalp.

To note about this clone: As yet, its antigen is unknown.

Investigators isolated RNA and reverse transcribed it into cDNA to act as the sequencing template. This table comes from immunoSEQ multiplex PCR, and its TCRdb copy is limited to in-frame clones, with some not included. The sample includes 250,000 or so clones, around 67% seen only once; the top ten take under 1.5%. Alopecia areata patients provided lesional scalp punch biopsies and peripheral blood, both collected for the study. Sorting from PBMCs produced CD4+ and CD8+ T cells. The sample here was CD4+ T cells sorted from blood, taken at week 0. The receptor comes from a human donor with alopecia areata.

The CDR3 sequence is CAWSDPSTDTQYF. CDR3 DNA: TGTGCCTGGAGTGATCCCAGCACAGATACGCAGTATTTT. The V call is TRBV30, the J call TRBJ2-3; D remains ambiguous. The CDR3 covers 13 residues. Trimming cost V 1 base and J 0 bases, with 5 bases left between them. CDR1 and CDR2 (germline): GTSNPN, SVGIG (reference sequence).